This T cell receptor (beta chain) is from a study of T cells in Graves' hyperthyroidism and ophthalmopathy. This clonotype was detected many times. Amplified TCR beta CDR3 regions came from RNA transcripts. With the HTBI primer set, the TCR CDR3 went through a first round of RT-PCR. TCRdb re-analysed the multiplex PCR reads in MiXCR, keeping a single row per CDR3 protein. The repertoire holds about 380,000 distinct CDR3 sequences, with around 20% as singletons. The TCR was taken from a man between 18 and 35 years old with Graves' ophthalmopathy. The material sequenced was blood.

The CDR3 protein is CASSLSFNSGNTIYF. The CDR3 DNA sequence: TGCGCCAGCAGCTTGAGCTTCAACTCTGGAAACACCATATATTTT. The V call is TRBV5-1, the J call TRBJ1-3; no firm D call. Trimming shortened V by 1 base and J by 0 bases, and 8 bases separated the two germline ends. Germline V CDR1 and CDR2: SGHRS, YFSETQ. The CDR3 sequence is 15 residues long.